This T cell receptor beta chain came from a study of blood T cell repertoires in COVID-19. Study-level information: Material from acute and convalescent COVID-19 was sourced from the United States, Italy and Spain. From T cells, B-cell-depleted T cells, or PBMCs came the material, which was cDNA or gDNA.

The V end was cut by 8 bases, the J end by 7 bases, with 14 bases between. This CDR3 is built from 12 residues. Germline assignment: CDR1 LNHDA and CDR2 SQIVND (reference sequence). Study processing details: Cell counts per sample came from amplifying reference gene primers. Produced via immunoSEQ multiplex PCR; TCRdb's table is partial and in-frame only. Clone size and the V and J calls come from that table; the DNA yielded D and trimming. This table has about 100,000 clones, roughly 85% appearing once. This chain links TRBV19 with TRBJ1-2; tentatively, D is TRBD1 (5 bases). This sequence was found in a woman between 70 and 85 years old with active or convalescent COVID-19. The sample taken for sequencing was peripheral blood. The CDR3 spells CASRVGASGYTF. The CDR3 bases are TGTGCCAGTCGGGTAGGGGCAAGTGGCTACACCTTC. Drawing the rest from reference TRBV19 and TRBJ1-2, the complete variable domain is DGGITQSPKYLFRKEGQNVTLSCEQNLNHDAMYWYRQDPGQGLRLIYYSQIVNDFQKGDIAEGYSVSREKKESFPLTVTSAQKNPTAFYLCASRVGASGYTFGSGTRLTVV.